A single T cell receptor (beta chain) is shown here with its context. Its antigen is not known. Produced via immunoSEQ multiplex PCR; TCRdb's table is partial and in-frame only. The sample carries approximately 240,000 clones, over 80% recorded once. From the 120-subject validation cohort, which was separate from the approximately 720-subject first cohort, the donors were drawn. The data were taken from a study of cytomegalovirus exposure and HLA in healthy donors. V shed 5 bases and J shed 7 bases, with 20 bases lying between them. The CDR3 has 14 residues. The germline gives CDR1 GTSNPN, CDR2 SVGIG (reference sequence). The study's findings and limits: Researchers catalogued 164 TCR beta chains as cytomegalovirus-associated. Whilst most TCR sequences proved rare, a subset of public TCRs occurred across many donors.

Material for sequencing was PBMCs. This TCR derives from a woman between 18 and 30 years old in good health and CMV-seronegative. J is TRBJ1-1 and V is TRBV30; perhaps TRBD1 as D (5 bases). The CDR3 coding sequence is TGTGCCTGGGGAAAGCCACCAGGGCAGATTGAAGCTTTCTTT. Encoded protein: CAWGKPPGQIEAFF.